This TCR beta chain was recovered during a study of T-cell memory formation after mild COVID-19. This clonotype came up a few times. What it binds is not known. A 5'RACE reaction primed in the constant segment made cDNA libraries of TCR alpha and TCR beta, and these carried sample barcodes and UMIs. TCRdb used MiXCR to reprocess the 5' RACE reads, holding one entry per CDR3 protein. The table records 150,000 to 200,000 distinct CDR3 sequences, roughly 15% of them present only once. Study observations and caveats: Cross-reactive memory apparently joined, as some responding clones appeared in pre-infection memory. Mainly in CM and EM were contracting CD4+ clones; CD8+ were in EMRA.

The sample was PBMCs or a T cell subset sorted from them (not recorded which). This TCR was sampled from an adult woman who had mild COVID-19 (a few samples of this study predate the infection). Cell type and time point are not known.

This CDR3 reads CASSYRGLAGGRTGELFF. The CDR3, as DNA: TGTGCCAGCAGTTACCGGGGACTAGCGGGAGGAAGGACCGGGGAGCTGTTTTTT. The V and J genes are TRBV6-5 and TRBJ2-2, with TRBD2 identical over 15 bases. The CDR3 has 18 amino acids. Per germline, CDR1 MNHEY and CDR2 SVGAGI. The junction had 6 bases not matched to a gene; V was cut back by 2 bases and J by 5 bases.